The clone carrying this T cell receptor beta chain was seen at least ten times. Its antigen remains unidentified. TCRdb reprocessed the 5' RACE reads with MiXCR, giving one entry per CDR3 protein. The sample shows approximately 52,000 distinct CDR3 sequences, over 7% of them seen only once. The data were obtained in a study of early T cells in non-severe SARS-CoV-2 infection. Whole-study findings and limits: Anti-spike CD8 responses were favored by VDJdb matching, which missed private and CD4 specificities.

Trimming removed 1 base from V and 4 bases from J, with 11 bases in between. The CDR3 covers 15 residues. Per the germline V gene, CDR1 is SGHVS and CDR2 is FNYEAQ. The sample comprised whole blood. The genes are TRBV7-6 and TRBJ2-1, with D possibly TRBD2 on 6 matching bases. This receptor was identified in an adult who was a healthcare worker with PCR-confirmed SARS-CoV-2 infection or an uninfected control (not recorded which). CDR3 loop: CASSLVGGKYNEQFF. The CDR3, as DNA: TGTGCCAGCAGCTTAGTTGGGGGGAAGTACAATGAGCAGTTCTTC.